The rows below give T cell receptor beta chains drawn from one sample of a study of cytomegalovirus exposure and HLA in healthy donors. Repertoires were generated with immunoSEQ multiplex PCR, while TCRdb's copy carries only in-frame clones and drops some. The sample yields some 98,000 clones, roughly 81% seen once. The sequenced material came from PBMCs. These TCRs come from a man between 35 and 55 years old in good health and CMV-seronegative. Each CDR3 is given with its conserved first and last residue. The size entry is marked missing in some rows and otherwise reads once, few, many or a size class.

>NA|TRBV6-5|TRBJ2-7
CAATAGTPPYEQYF
>NA|TRBV6-5|TRBJ2-7
CASSYGGGGYEQYF
>NA|TRBV10-1|TRBJ1-1
CASRESQGSEAFF
>few|TRBV7-9|TRBJ2-3
CSSSVLAGGTSTDTQYF
>NA|TRBV5-1|TRBJ2-1
CASSLATRGDIGEQFF
>NA|TRBV5-1|TRBJ1-3
CASSLDRDSASGNTIYF
>few|TRBV6-4|TRBJ2-3
CASSDSSGGADTQYF
>NA|TRBV9|TRBJ2-7
CASSVAELAGTYEQYF
>NA|TRBV6-1|TRBJ2-1
CASGQSLPNEQFF
>NA|TRBV5-1|TRBJ2-2
CASSIENTGELFF
>NA|TRBV5-1|TRBJ2-7
CASRPDGVQGATYEQYF
>few|TRBV28|TRBJ1-1
CASSPMMLQGSLNTEAFF
>NA|TRBV5-1|TRBJ2-2
CASSLTSKNTGELFF